This T cell receptor (beta chain) was documented in a study of blood T cell repertoires in COVID-19. At the level of the study: Samples representing acute and convalescent COVID-19 were sourced from the United States, Italy and Spain. The cDNA or gDNA used as material had been derived from T cells, B-cell-depleted T cells, or PBMCs.

With V trimmed by 2 bases and J by 4 bases, 5 bases remained unmatched. In germline, CDR1 is SGDLS, CDR2 YYNGEE. The CDR3 loop spans 15 amino acids. Study processing details: Reference gene primer amplification yielded estimated nucleated cell counts. Clones were sequenced by immunoSEQ multiplex PCR, and TCRdb holds only the in-frame ones, with some missing. V and J calls and clone size are copied from that table; D and trimming were computed from the DNA. The table lists some 130,000 clones, more than 75% of them singletons. Seattle researchers signed up patients amid active infection and tracked them longitudinally.

Sequencing was performed on peripheral blood. The clonotype comes from a woman in her 70s with COVID-19, enrolled during active disease. The V and J genes are TRBV9 and TRBJ2-5, with 10 bases identical to TRBD1. DNA for the CDR3: TGTGCCAGCAGCGTGACAGGGGGCGGAGGAGAGACCCAGTACTTC. This gives the protein CASSVTGGGGETQYF.